These T cell receptor beta chains were read from a single sample in a study of T cells after yellow fever vaccination. TCRdb reprocessed the 5' RACE reads with MiXCR, giving one entry per CDR3 protein. Of 300,000 to 450,000 distinct CDR3 sequences in the sample, approximately 8% are singletons; the top ten hold approximately 15%. This specimen was PBMCs, taken approximately 47 days after the first yellow fever vaccination. These receptors all stem from a man between 18 and 35 years old who received the YFV17D yellow fever vaccine. CDR3s include the opening cysteine and the closing phenylalanine or tryptophan. Fields, in order: CDR3 DNA, CDR3 protein, D gene, J gene, V gene, clone size. A D gene is named only where the DNA matches it firmly. Size values are once, few and many counts, or a class for expanded clones, and some rows have none.

cdr3_nt: TGTGCCAGCAGTTACTCCAACTACAATGAGCAGTTCTTC
cdr3_aa: CASSYSNYNEQFF
d_call: -
j_call: TRBJ2-1
v_call: TRBV6-5
clone_size: few

cdr3_nt: TGTGCCAGCAGTTTACAGCTTGGCACTGAAGCTTTCTTT
cdr3_aa: CASSLQLGTEAFF
d_call: -
j_call: TRBJ1-1
v_call: TRBV6-5
clone_size: -

cdr3_nt: TGCAGTGCCCCCGGGACTAGCGGGGGCCCTACCTACAATGAGCAGTTCTTC
cdr3_aa: CSAPGTSGGPTYNEQFF
d_call: TRBD2
j_call: TRBJ2-1
v_call: TRBV20-1
clone_size: few

cdr3_nt: TGCGCCAGCAGCCAAGGTGACAGGGTGGTTGGCTATGGCTACACCTTC
cdr3_aa: CASSQGDRVVGYGYTF
d_call: TRBD1
j_call: TRBJ1-2
v_call: TRBV4-1
clone_size: few

cdr3_nt: TGCAGCGTTGAGGGGAACACTGAAGCTTTCTTT
cdr3_aa: CSVEGNTEAFF
d_call: -
j_call: TRBJ1-1
v_call: TRBV29-1
clone_size: -

cdr3_nt: TGTGCCAGCAGCTTGGGGGGGATGACCCAGTACTTC
cdr3_aa: CASSLGGMTQYF
d_call: -
j_call: TRBJ2-5
v_call: TRBV5-5
clone_size: -

cdr3_nt: TGCAGTGCTAGGGCGGACAGGGATGGCACTGAAGCTTTCTTT
cdr3_aa: CSARADRDGTEAFF
d_call: TRBD1
j_call: TRBJ1-1
v_call: TRBV20-1
clone_size: -

cdr3_nt: TGCAGCGTTGTGACAGGGAGGAACACTGAAGCTTTCTTT
cdr3_aa: CSVVTGRNTEAFF
d_call: TRBD1
j_call: TRBJ1-1
v_call: TRBV29-1
clone_size: -

cdr3_nt: TGCGCCAGCAGCCAAGCTACATTTTCACCCCTCCACTTT
cdr3_aa: CASSQATFSPLHF
d_call: -
j_call: TRBJ1-6
v_call: TRBV4-1
clone_size: -

cdr3_nt: TGTGCCAGCAGTACCGGGACTAGCGGCCTTGGAACGCAGTATTTT
cdr3_aa: CASSTGTSGLGTQYF
d_call: TRBD2
j_call: TRBJ2-3
v_call: TRBV6-2/TRBV6-3
clone_size: -

cdr3_nt: TGTGCCACCGCTACGGGGGCCCTTTCCTACGAGCAGTACTTC
cdr3_aa: CATATGALSYEQYF
d_call: -
j_call: TRBJ2-7
v_call: TRBV19
clone_size: many

cdr3_nt: TGTGCCAGCAGCTTCCACAGGGAGTTAGATCAGCCCCAGCATTTT
cdr3_aa: CASSFHRELDQPQHF
d_call: -
j_call: TRBJ1-5
v_call: TRBV7-4
clone_size: many